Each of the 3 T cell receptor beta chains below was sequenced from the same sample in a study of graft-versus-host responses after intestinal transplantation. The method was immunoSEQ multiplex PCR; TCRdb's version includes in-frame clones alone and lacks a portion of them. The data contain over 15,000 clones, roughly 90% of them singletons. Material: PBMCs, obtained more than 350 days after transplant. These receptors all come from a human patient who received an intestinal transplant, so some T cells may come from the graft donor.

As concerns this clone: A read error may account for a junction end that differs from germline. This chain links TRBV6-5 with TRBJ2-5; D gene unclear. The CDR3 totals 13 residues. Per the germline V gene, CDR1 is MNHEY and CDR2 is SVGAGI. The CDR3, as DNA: TGTGCCAGCAGTTACGGAGTAGAAGAGGCCCAGTACTTC. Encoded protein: CASSYGVEEAQYF.

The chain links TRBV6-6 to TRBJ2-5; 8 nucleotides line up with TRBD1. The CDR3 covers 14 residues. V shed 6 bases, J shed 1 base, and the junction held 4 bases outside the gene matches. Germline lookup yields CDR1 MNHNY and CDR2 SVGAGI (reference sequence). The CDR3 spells CASRRGQGQETQYF. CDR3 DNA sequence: TGTGCCAGCAGACGCGGACAGGGCCAAGAGACCCAGTACTTC.

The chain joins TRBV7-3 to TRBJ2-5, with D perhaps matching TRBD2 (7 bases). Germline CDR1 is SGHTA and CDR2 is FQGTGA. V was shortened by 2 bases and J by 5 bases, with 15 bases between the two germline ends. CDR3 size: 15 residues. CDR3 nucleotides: TGTGCCAGCAGCTTAGGGCCAGGGGAGGGGGAGACCCAGTACTTC. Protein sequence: CASSLGPGEGETQYF.